Below, 5 T cell receptor beta chains from the same sample are listed, as sequenced in a study of esophageal squamous cell carcinoma under preoperative chemotherapy. Time point described: before preoperative PTX-NDP chemotherapy. TCRdb passed the PCR reads through MiXCR, listing each CDR3 protein once. The repertoire holds about 30,000 distinct CDR3 sequences, with less than 55% as singletons. This sample was taken from a patient given preoperative chemotherapy. Every receptor here comes from a human donor with esophageal squamous cell carcinoma. The donor label of this sample is uncertain.

The table lists this clonotype with a count of one. The rearrangement links TRBV7-3 to TRBJ2-4, with D tentatively TRBD2 (7 bases). The CDR3 extends over 17 amino acids. Germline CDR1 and CDR2: SGHTA and FQGTGA. Trimming took 3 bases from V and 3 from J, leaving 18 bases between them. This CDR3 is CASSFVPGGRDKNIQYF. The CDR3 region has the DNA TGTGCCAGCAGCTTCGTACCGGGGGGCCGTGACAAAAACATTCAGTACTTC.

V gene TRBV7-9 combines with J gene TRBJ2-3; 9 nucleotides line up with TRBD2. With V trimmed by 5 bases and J by 5 bases, 11 bases remained unmatched. This CDR3 has 16 amino acids. The germline CDR1 and CDR2 sequences are SEHNR and FQNEAQ (reference sequence). The CDR3 sequence is CASSRPGGRALDTQYF. Written as DNA, the CDR3 is TGTGCCAGCAGCCGACCGGGCGGGAGGGCCCTAGATACGCAGTATTTT.

The chain recombines TRBV6-1 with TRBJ2-5; 14 nucleotides align to TRBD2. The CDR3 covers 18 residues. Germline loops: CDR1 MNHNS, CDR2 SASEGT. V trimming: 6 bases; J trimming: 6 bases; junction bases outside the gene matches: 15. The CDR3 DNA sequence: TGTGCCAGCAGGCCGGGACTAGCGGGGGTCCCAGACAAAAAGACCCAGTACTTC. The encoded protein is CASRPGLAGVPDKKTQYF.

CDR3 in amino acids: CASAPRGGQGYNEQFF. Here the CDR3 DNA reads TGTGCCAGCGCCCCTCGGGGGGGACAGGGGTACAATGAGCAGTTCTTC. The chain joins TRBV7-2 to TRBJ2-1; 10 bases match TRBD1. The CDR3 covers 16 residues. The V segment lost 8 bases and the J segment 4 bases; nucleotides outside the gene matches: 11. Germline V lookup: CDR1 SGHTA, CDR2 FQGNSA.

The V call is TRBV28, the J call TRBJ2-5; possibly TRBD1 for D (6 bases). The J call may not be correct, given that the DNA end is closer to TRBJ2-7. The CDR3 length is 16 residues. Germline-derived CDR1 and CDR2 are MDHEN and SYDVKM. The CDR3 bases are TGTGCCAGCAGTGGTGGGAAGGACAGATACTTCTACGAGCAGTACTTC. Translated, it gives CASSGGKDRYFYEQYF.